These 29 T cell receptor beta chains were all obtained from the same sample, sequenced in a study of glioma-infiltrating T cells. The iRepertoire nested amplicon-rescue multiplex PCR amplified TCR alpha and beta CDR3s from RNA. TCRdb re-called the multiplex PCR reads through MiXCR, storing one row per CDR3 protein. The sample shows about 400,000 distinct CDR3 sequences, more than 35% of them seen only once. Source material: glioma tissue, nonneoplastic brain tissue, or PBMCs (not recorded which). These receptors were taken from a human donor with low-grade glioma or glioblastoma, undergoing nonglioma brain surgery, or in good health (not recorded which).

This clonotype occurred a few times. The rearrangement links TRBV5-4 to TRBJ1-2, with 10 bases that match TRBD1. Germline lookup yields CDR1 SGHNT and CDR2 YYREEE (reference sequence). The CDR3 is made up of 16 amino acids. The V segment lost 4 bases and the J segment 2 bases; nucleotides outside the gene matches: 8. CDR3 nucleotide sequence: TGTGCCAGCAGCGTACCCGGGACAGGGGTGAACTATGGCTACACCTTC. It is translated as CASSVPGTGVNYGYTF.

Of note for this clonotype: Since a much larger clone is just one base distant, this may be a read error. J is TRBJ1-5 and V is TRBV20-1; no firm D call. Looked up from germline, CDR1 is DFQATT and CDR2 is SNEGSKA (reference sequence). The CDR3 runs 11 residues. Here the CDR3 DNA reads TGCAGGGCTAGGCGGGGTCAGCCCCAGCATTTT. This translates into CRARRGQPQHF.

The J gene is TRBJ2-7, the V gene TRBV7-2; no definite D call. The CDR3 sequence is 13 residues long. Trimming stripped 3 bases from V and 3 bases from J, with 9 bases between. Germline V CDR1 and CDR2: SGHTA, FQGNSA. The CDR3 DNA reads TGTGCCAGCAGCTTGGGCGGATACTACGAGCAGTACTTC. The encoded protein is CASSLGGYYEQYF.

The rearrangement links TRBV27 to TRBJ2-3, with 8 bases fitting TRBD2. With 4 bases clipped from V and 0 bases from J, the junction kept 6 bases outside the gene matches. The CDR3 extends over 16 amino acids. Looked up from germline, CDR1 is MNHEY and CDR2 is SMNVEV (reference sequence). The CDR3 DNA reads as TGTGCCAGCAGTTCCCATAGCGGGGCTAGCACAGATACGCAGTATTTT. Amino acids: CASSSHSGASTDTQYF.

This chain joins TRBV12-3 or TRBV12-4 and TRBJ2-3; D gene ambiguous. CDR3 length: 13 amino acids. Trimming took 4 bases from V and 2 from J, leaving 7 bases between them. The CDR3 region has the DNA TGTGCCAGCAGTTCTCTCATCACAGATACGCAGTATTTT. This translates into CASSSLITDTQYF.

About this clonotype: Being one base from a much bigger clone, this may be a read error. The V gene is TRBV27, the J gene TRBJ2-2; D might be TRBD2 (5 bases). The CDR3 consists of 15 residues. The V and J ends lost 6 bases and 4 bases respectively, with 15 bases between them. CDR1 and CDR2 from the germline V gene are MNHEY and SMNVEV (reference sequence). The CDR3 here is CASSREGPSTGELFF. The CDR3 bases are TGTGCCAGCAGCCGAGAGGGCCCCAGCACCGGGGAGCTGTTTTTT.

This clonotype was seen a few times. The chain is built from TRBV2 and TRBJ1-1; D is uncertain. The germline gives CDR1 SNHLY, CDR2 FYNNEI. The CDR3 covers 15 residues. V lost 4 bases to trimming and J lost 1 base, with 13 bases between them. This CDR3 is CASSVGRTTNTEAFF. DNA of the CDR3: TGTGCCAGCAGTGTCGGGAGGACGACGAACACTGAAGCTTTCTTT.

V is TRBV28 and J is TRBJ1-5; a weak D match, TRBD1 (5 bases). Germline-derived CDR1 and CDR2 are MDHEN and SYDVKM. Between the trimmed V and J ends, which lost 6 bases and 4 bases, there was a span of 10 bases. This CDR3 is 13 amino acids long. The DNA for the CDR3 is TGTGCCAGCAGGCCGTGGGGGAATCAGCCCCAGCATTTT. Its protein product is CASRPWGNQPQHF.

This clonotype was detected ten times or more. This chain's CDR3 is CASRDFGGGNQPQHF. CDR3 nucleotides: TGTGCCAGCAGGGATTTTGGGGGGGGAAATCAGCCCCAGCATTTT. This rearrangement joins TRBV6-1 to TRBJ1-5; D is possibly TRBD1 (5 bases). Looked up from germline, CDR1 is MNHNS and CDR2 is SASEGT. Trimming pared 6 bases from V and 4 bases from J, leaving 16 bases between. The CDR3 is made up of 15 amino acids.

As regards this clonotype: A much larger clone sits a single nucleotide away, making a read error possible. The chain has TRBV28 and TRBJ2-3, with TRBD1 matching over 8 bases. The CDR3 covers 15 residues. The germline V gene encodes CDR1 MDHEN and CDR2 SYDVKM. For the CDR3, the DNA is TGTGCCAGCAGTGCCCCGGGACAGGAGAACACTGAAGCTTTATTT. Translating it yields CASSAPGQENTEALF.

This clonotype has a count of ten or more. The chain couples TRBV6-5 to TRBJ2-7; no reliable D call. Trimming shortened V by 2 bases and J by 4 bases, and 12 bases separated the two germline ends. Looked up from germline, CDR1 is MNHEY and CDR2 is SVGAGI. This CDR3 comprises 14 residues. The CDR3 DNA is TGTGCCAGCAGTTACAAACCCCATGGTTACGAGCAGTACTTC. This encodes CASSYKPHGYEQYF.

V is TRBV15 and J is TRBJ2-4, with 8 bases aligning to TRBD1. Trimming took 2 bases from V and 10 from J; bases not matched to a gene: 16. The CDR3 length is 17 residues. Germline V gene data show CDR1 as LNHNV and CDR2 as YYDKDF (reference sequence). The CDR3 region is CATSRSTGTGPGKIQYF. In nucleotides, the CDR3 is TGTGCCACCAGCAGATCCACAGGGACAGGTCCGGGAAAGATTCAGTACTTC. The whole variable domain, remainder taken from reference TRBV15 and TRBJ2-4, is DAMVIQNPRYQVTQFGKPVTLSCSQTLNHNVMYWYQQKSSQAPKLLFHYYDKDFNNEADTPDNFQSRRPNTSFCFLDIRSPGLGDTAMYLCATSRSTGTGPGKIQYFGAGTRLSVL.

This clonotype turned up a few times. The chain combines TRBV5-5 with TRBJ2-7, with 10 bases that match TRBD1. J was trimmed by 4 bases and V by 4 bases; bases with no gene match: 5. This CDR3 contains 14 residues. Germline V lookup: CDR1 SGHKS, CDR2 YYEKEE (reference sequence). CDR3 DNA: TGTGCCAGCAGCCAGGGACAGGGGCATTACGAGCAGTACTTC. Residues: CASSQGQGHYEQYF. The full variable domain, its missing parts supplied by reference TRBV5-5 and TRBJ2-7, is DAGVTQSPTHLIKTRGQQVTLRCSPISGHKSVSWYQQVLGQGPQFIFQYYEKEERGRGNFPDRFSARQFPNYSSELNVNALLLGDSALYLCASSQGQGHYEQYFGPGTRLTVT.

With regard to this clonotype: A much more abundant neighbour one base away suggests this may be a read error. The CDR3 protein is CASSFRLGNEQYF. CDR3 in DNA: TGTGCCAGCAGTTTTCGACTAGGGAACGAGCAGTACTTC. This sequence joins TRBV27 and TRBJ2-7, with D perhaps TRBD2 (6 bases). This CDR3 region has 13 residues. The V and J ends lost 3 bases and 5 bases respectively, with 11 bases between them. CDR1 is MNHEY and CDR2 is SMNVEV in the germline V gene (reference sequence).

About this clonotype: Since a much larger clone is just one base distant, this may be a read error. A read error is likely, as this CDR3 ends without the conserved phenylalanine or tryptophan. Written as DNA, the CDR3 is TGTGCCAGCAGCTTCGGCGGGGGAAACACCGGGGAGCTGTTTTCT. Protein sequence: CASSFGGGNTGELFS. The rearrangement links TRBV7-9 to TRBJ2-2; TRBD2 matches at 7 bases. Germline CDR1 is SEHNR and CDR2 is FQNEAQ (reference sequence). The CDR3 sequence is 15 residues long. Trimming at V came to 3 bases and at J to 2 bases, leaving 3 bases not matched to a gene.

This rearrangement joins TRBV7-6 to TRBJ2-1; 14 positions match TRBD2. Per the germline V gene, CDR1 is SGHVS and CDR2 is FNYEAQ. The CDR3 contains 17 residues. Unmatched junction bases numbered 5, after V lost 4 bases and J lost 3 bases. The CDR3 here is CASSSGLAGAFYNEQFF. The CDR3 DNA reads as TGTGCCAGCAGCTCGGGACTAGCGGGAGCGTTCTACAATGAGCAGTTCTTC. Combining the CDR3 with reference TRBV7-6 and TRBJ2-1 gives the whole variable domain GAGVSQSPRYKVTKRGQDVALRCDPISGHVSLYWYRQALGQGPEFLTYFNYEAQQDKSGLPNDRFSAERPEGSISTLTIQRTEQRDSAMYRCASSSGLAGAFYNEQFFGPGTRLTVL.

This clonotype was seen repeatedly, ten times or more. The chain employs TRBV27 and TRBJ2-3; TRBD2 matches 7 bases. The CDR3 length is 15 residues. The V gene's germline CDR1 is MNHEY and CDR2 SMNVEV (reference sequence). The J segment lost 3 bases and the V segment lost 4 bases, leaving 7 bases of the junction unmatched. Here the CDR3 reads CASSSSGVGTDTQYF. The CDR3 DNA reads TGTGCCAGCAGTTCTAGCGGAGTGGGGACAGATACGCAGTATTTT.

Turning to this clonotype: This may come from a read error, since a much larger clone is one base off. This sequence joins TRBV2 and TRBJ1-5; D might be TRBD1 (5 bases). Germline CDR1 is SNHLY and CDR2 is FYNNEI. The CDR3 is 13 amino acids. CDR3 DNA sequence: TGTGCCAGCCGTGGGACCAACAATCAGCACCAGCATTTT. The encoded protein is CASRGTNNQHQHF.

This clonotype was detected ten times or more. The chain combines TRBV6-1 with TRBJ2-2; D uncertain. V dropped 8 bases and J dropped 4 bases, with 8 bases sitting between them. From germline, CDR1 is MNHNS and CDR2 SASEGT. The CDR3 contains 12 residues. CDR3 sequence (DNA): TGTGCCAGCGTTTGGGGCACCGGGGAGCTGTTTTTT. This sequence encodes CASVWGTGELFF.

The CDR3 loop is CSAEGSGWSSTDTQYF. Here the CDR3 DNA reads TGCAGTGCCGAGGGGTCGGGCTGGTCCAGCACAGATACGCAGTATTTT. The V and J genes are TRBV20-1 and TRBJ2-3; either TRBD1 or TRBD2 may fit D (5 bases each). The germline V gene has CDR1 DFQATT and CDR2 SNEGSKA (reference sequence). V was cut by 6 bases and J by 0 bases, with 19 bases left in between. The CDR3 consists of 16 residues.

This clonotype showed up just a few times. This chain uses TRBV7-6 with TRBJ1-2; D is possibly TRBD1 (6 bases). The CDR3 is made up of 14 amino acids. V gave up 1 base and J gave up 4 bases, with 10 bases separating them. Germline V gene sequence: CDR1 SGHVS, CDR2 FNYEAQ. The CDR3 reads CASSLEGGAYGYTF. DNA of the CDR3: TGTGCCAGCAGCTTAGAGGGGGGGGCCTATGGCTACACCTTC.

As concerns this clonotype: One base away lies a much larger clone, so this may be a sequencing read error. The chain couples TRBV6-8 to TRBJ2-7; D uncertain. V lost 0 bases and J lost 9, with 15 bases in between. Germline CDR1 MNHGY, CDR2 SAAAGT. The CDR3 is 14 amino acids. The CDR3 nucleotides are TGTGCCAGCAGTTACTCGAGTGGGGTCAACGGGCAGTACTTC. This gives the protein CASSYSSGVNGQYF.

In the case of this clonotype: One junction end disagrees with the germline gene, perhaps due to a read error. The chain is built from TRBV20-1 and TRBJ1-1; maybe TRBD1 (5 bases). There are 15 residues in the CDR3. Germline assignment: CDR1 DFQATT and CDR2 SNEGSKA (reference sequence). The CDR3 is CSAGDARGGDTEAFF. DNA of the CDR3: TGCAGTGCTGGAGATGCAAGGGGAGGGGACACTGAAGCTTTCTTT.

A note on this clonotype: Given a much more abundant clone one base away, this may be a read error. V usage is TRBV27 and J usage is TRBJ2-7; D may be TRBD1 (5 bases). Germline V gene lookup returns CDR1 MNHEY and CDR2 SMNVEV (reference sequence). The CDR3 totals 12 residues. CDR3 DNA: TGTGACAGCAGTCGTCAGGGTTTTGAGCAGTACTTC. Protein product: CDSSRQGFEQYF.

The chain has TRBV18 and TRBJ1-5; possible D gene TRBD1, 6 bases. This CDR3 comprises 13 residues. Looked up from germline, CDR1 is KGHSH and CDR2 is LQKENI. With 4 bases removed from V and 3 bases from J, the gap between germline ends came to 7 bases. CDR3 DNA: TGTGCCAGCTCACGGGACACCAATCAGCCCCAGCATTTT. It is translated as CASSRDTNQPQHF.

In its sample, this clonotype was seen a few times. V and J are TRBV6-1 and TRBJ2-3; 7 bases agree with TRBD2. Germline V CDR1 and CDR2: MNHNS, SASEGT. There are 14 residues in the CDR3. After removal of 0 bases from V and 5 bases from J, the junction contained 2 bases not matched to a gene. The CDR3 DNA is TGTGCCAGCAGTGAAGCAGTAGCGGGAGATACGCAGTATTTT. Amino acid sequence: CASSEAVAGDTQYF.

Regarding this clonotype: A much bigger clone sits one base away, suggesting this may be a read error. The chain is built from TRBV27 and TRBJ1-1; D may be TRBD1 (5 bases). The V and J ends lost 5 bases and 5 bases respectively, with 21 bases between them. The CDR3 has 16 amino acids. Per germline, CDR1 MNHEY and CDR2 SMNVEV (reference sequence). CDR3 loop: CASSTGPGRGSTEAFF. In DNA, the CDR3 is TGTGCCAGCAGTACCGGGCCGGGACGAGGGTCGACTGAAGCTTTCTTT.

The chain combines TRBV7-9 with TRBJ2-7; the match to TRBD2 covers 7 bases. The CDR3 consists of 16 residues. Germline lookup yields CDR1 SEHNR and CDR2 FQNEAQ (reference sequence). V lost 4 bases to trimming and J lost 6 bases; unmatched junction nucleotides: 15. The CDR3 coding sequence is TGTGCCAGCAGCTCACCACTACTGGGGAGGGTTGCCGAGCAGTACTTC. It yields the protein CASSSPLLGRVAEQYF.

This clonotype was detected many times. CDR3 sequence (DNA): TGTGCCAGCAGTCTCCAATTGGGGCAGTTCTTC. Its translation: CASSLQLGQFF. The chain is built from TRBV6-1 and TRBJ2-1; D remains ambiguous. This CDR3 comprises 11 residues. Trimming shortened V by 5 bases and J by 12 bases, and 11 bases separated the two germline ends. Germline V gene data show CDR1 as MNHNS and CDR2 as SASEGT.